This passage covers 5 T cell receptor beta chains from one sample sequenced in a study of CD8+ T cells in alopecia areata (dated by TCRdb to the late 2010s). The receptor library was made with the immunoSEQ multiplex PCR assay. For TCR sequencing, RNA was extracted from every sample and reverse transcribed into cDNA to serve as template. TCRdb re-hosts the immuneACCESS table, in-frame sequences only. Its copies lack some clones; in the studies checked, an unresolved V gene accounts for under half of them, and the cause for the rest is not known. For this sample the table gives fewer than 110,000 clones, of which roughly 53% were detected only once. 8% to 10% of the sample goes to the ten largest clones. Sequences were obtained from CD4+ T cells sorted from blood. The receptors stem from a human donor in good health.

The chain uses TRBV2 and TRBJ1-5; the D is unclear. The CDR3 has 14 amino acids. Germline V gene data show CDR1 as SNHLY and CDR2 as FYNNEI. Trimming cost V 7 bases and J 0 bases, with 10 bases left between them. The CDR3 here is CASNPQRSNQPQHF. The CDR3 DNA is TGTGCCAGCAATCCGCAGCGTAGCAATCAGCCCCAGCATTTT.

The chain recombines TRBV9 with TRBJ2-1; 7 nucleotides align to TRBD2. The CDR3 runs to 16 residues. V shed 2 bases and J 3 bases; nucleotides not matched to a gene: 8. The V gene's germline CDR1 is SGDLS and CDR2 YYNGEE. The CDR3 sequence is CASSVAKGGGYNEQFF. CDR3 coding DNA: TGTGCCAGCAGCGTCGCCAAGGGCGGGGGCTACAATGAGCAGTTCTTC.

The chain uses TRBV30 and TRBJ2-7; D is possibly TRBD2 (6 bases). The CDR3 loop spans 14 amino acids. V was clipped by 5 bases and J by 0 bases, with 14 bases between them. Germline loops: CDR1 GTSNPN, CDR2 SVGIG (reference sequence). Here the CDR3 DNA reads TGTGCCTGGTCCGGGACTCCCAGCTCCTACGAGCAGTACTTC. This encodes CAWSGTPSSYEQYF.

The table lists this clone with a few counts. V is TRBV7-9 and J is TRBJ2-3, with D perhaps TRBD1 (5 bases). V was shortened by 5 bases and J by 4 bases, with 10 bases between the two germline ends. The CDR3 contains 13 residues. The V gene's germline CDR1 is SEHNR and CDR2 FQNEAQ (reference sequence). CDR3 protein: CASSALGADTQYF. The CDR3 nucleotides read TGTGCCAGCAGCGCCCTAGGGGCAGATACGCAGTATTTT.

The V gene is TRBV30, the J gene TRBJ1-1; a possible D gene is TRBD1 (5 bases). From germline, CDR1 is GTSNPN and CDR2 SVGIG (reference sequence). Between the trimmed V and J ends, which lost 3 bases and 4 bases, there was a span of 12 bases. The CDR3 sequence is 13 residues long. CDR3 loop: CAWRGDGPTEAFF. The CDR3 bases are TGTGCCTGGAGGGGGGACGGCCCCACTGAAGCTTTCTTT.